This is a list of T cell receptor beta chains from one sample in a study of blood T cell repertoires in COVID-19. The method was immunoSEQ multiplex PCR; TCRdb's version includes in-frame clones alone and lacks a portion of them. Of more than 35,000 clones in the sample, about 88% are singletons; the top ten hold around 2.4%. The sequenced material came from peripheral blood. Source of these receptors: a human donor in a cohort sampled during active COVID-19. Each CDR3 is given without its conserved first and last residue.

cdr3_aa: ASSLGPAATVNYGYT; v_call: TRBV13; j_call: TRBJ1-2
cdr3_aa: ASNLNWAGDSNEQF; v_call: TRBV5-1; j_call: TRBJ2-1
cdr3_aa: ASSRSRGPQETQY; v_call: TRBV7-2; j_call: TRBJ2-5
cdr3_aa: ASNLSGGRGYT; v_call: TRBV12-3/TRBV12-4; j_call: TRBJ1-2
cdr3_aa: ASSRGRVYT; v_call: TRBV4-1; j_call: TRBJ1-2
cdr3_aa: ASQATPGSGAEQF; v_call: TRBV7-9; j_call: TRBJ2-1
cdr3_aa: ASSRPLTRDPSTDTQY; v_call: TRBV5-4; j_call: TRBJ2-3
cdr3_aa: ASSSFSGTSGAVADTQY; v_call: TRBV5-6; j_call: TRBJ2-3
cdr3_aa: ASSAKPGTGRTGELF; v_call: TRBV9; j_call: TRBJ2-2
cdr3_aa: ASSLAGLDQPQH; v_call: TRBV5-5; j_call: TRBJ1-5
cdr3_aa: ASRVSRGGLNEQF; v_call: TRBV2; j_call: TRBJ2-1
cdr3_aa: ASSWTDHNTGELF; v_call: TRBV27; j_call: TRBJ2-2
cdr3_aa: ASSQDGIYGYT; v_call: TRBV3-1/TRBV3-2; j_call: TRBJ1-2
cdr3_aa: ASSDRTGFSEKLF; v_call: TRBV4-1; j_call: TRBJ1-4
cdr3_aa: ASRGTEGNTIY; v_call: TRBV6-6; j_call: TRBJ1-3
cdr3_aa: ASRSGQGRNQPQH; v_call: TRBV28; j_call: TRBJ1-5
cdr3_aa: ASSFWGENTGELF; v_call: TRBV28; j_call: TRBJ2-2
cdr3_aa: ASSLGLGVTGELF; v_call: TRBV5-1; j_call: TRBJ2-2
cdr3_aa: ASSLEGGNTEAF; v_call: TRBV5-1; j_call: TRBJ1-1
cdr3_aa: ASSLGGGYQETQY; v_call: TRBV11-1; j_call: TRBJ2-5
cdr3_aa: ASSLGHPSTDTQY; v_call: TRBV27; j_call: TRBJ2-3
cdr3_aa: ASSHQLAGGAYEQY; v_call: TRBV4-1; j_call: TRBJ2-7
cdr3_aa: ASRIQGAGYT; v_call: TRBV2; j_call: TRBJ1-2
cdr3_aa: ASRSTGGGTGELF; v_call: TRBV5-4; j_call: TRBJ2-2
cdr3_aa: ASSDGRGGLETQY; v_call: TRBV10-1; j_call: TRBJ2-5
cdr3_aa: ASSFARLQETQY; v_call: TRBV28; j_call: TRBJ2-5
cdr3_aa: ASSGGQGVSGELF; v_call: TRBV7-2; j_call: TRBJ2-2
cdr3_aa: ASSLGQGAFTDTQY; v_call: TRBV7-8; j_call: TRBJ2-3
cdr3_aa: ASIPGLTGGYT; v_call: TRBV6-4; j_call: TRBJ1-2
cdr3_aa: ASSQEDLGGYGYT; v_call: TRBV4-1; j_call: TRBJ1-2
cdr3_aa: ASSLGTSTGELF; v_call: TRBV5-1; j_call: TRBJ2-2
cdr3_aa: ASSFGLAGVHQETQY; v_call: TRBV7-2; j_call: TRBJ2-5
cdr3_aa: SASRSRGLGTEAF; v_call: TRBV20-1; j_call: TRBJ1-1
cdr3_aa: ASSIAQGQRNSPLH; v_call: TRBV19; j_call: TRBJ1-6
cdr3_aa: STLGEGGGTDTQY; v_call: TRBV29-1; j_call: TRBJ2-3
cdr3_aa: ASSSRSETQY; v_call: TRBV11-1; j_call: TRBJ2-5
cdr3_aa: ASSSGAGPLH; v_call: TRBV5-4; j_call: TRBJ1-6
cdr3_aa: ASSLLSSGAGEQF; v_call: TRBV7-7; j_call: TRBJ2-1
cdr3_aa: ASSLGGYRYEQY; v_call: TRBV27; j_call: TRBJ2-7
cdr3_aa: ASSHSGALGTQY; v_call: TRBV7-2; j_call: TRBJ2-5
cdr3_aa: ASSSRDSYNEQF; v_call: TRBV2; j_call: TRBJ2-1
cdr3_aa: ASSPFGAGNEQF; v_call: TRBV3-1/TRBV3-2; j_call: TRBJ2-1
cdr3_aa: ASSPKGGPTGNTIY; v_call: TRBV5-1; j_call: TRBJ1-3
cdr3_aa: AISESAQSYGYT; v_call: TRBV10-3; j_call: TRBJ1-2
cdr3_aa: ASRTPGGDYEKLF; v_call: TRBV28; j_call: TRBJ1-4
cdr3_aa: ASSQDRPGYTEAF; v_call: TRBV3-1/TRBV3-2; j_call: TRBJ1-1
cdr3_aa: ASSPRTGGEFGYT; v_call: TRBV9; j_call: TRBJ1-2
cdr3_aa: AISAGTRTDTQY; v_call: TRBV10-3; j_call: TRBJ2-3
cdr3_aa: ASSQDRQKQY; v_call: TRBV14; j_call: TRBJ2-3
cdr3_aa: ASSSGTANSYGYT; v_call: TRBV19; j_call: TRBJ1-2
cdr3_aa: SLALKETQY; v_call: TRBV20-1; j_call: TRBJ2-5
cdr3_aa: ATNLGGTSGYNEQF; v_call: TRBV19; j_call: TRBJ2-1
cdr3_aa: ASSYTSTGGIEQY; v_call: TRBV6-2/TRBV6-3; j_call: TRBJ2-7
cdr3_aa: ASSQATGTGDSPLH; v_call: TRBV4-1; j_call: TRBJ1-6
cdr3_aa: ASSLVDRGAKNIQY; v_call: TRBV13; j_call: TRBJ2-4